This T cell receptor beta chain was recovered during a study of Graves' ophthalmopathy and Graves' hyperthyroidism. Study information: Ahead of any treatment, peripheral blood was obtained at the initial diagnosis.

This clonotype has a handful of counts. With 4 bases clipped from V and 3 bases from J, the junction kept 6 bases outside the gene matches. In germline, CDR1 is MNHEY, CDR2 SVGEGT. The CDR3 runs 14 residues. Amplified TCR beta CDR3 regions were obtained using RNA transcripts as template. In the first round, RT-PCR was carried out with HTBI primers, and a multiplex PCR formed the second round. In TCRdb, the multiplex PCR reads were re-called with MiXCR into one record per CDR3 protein. The sample lists about 210,000 distinct CDR3 sequences; roughly 27% were seen once. This rearrangement joins TRBV6-2 or TRBV6-3 to TRBJ2-7; 7 bases map to TRBD2. This receptor was identified in a man aged 45-65 years with Graves' ophthalmopathy. The sequencing input was peripheral blood. The CDR3 DNA follows: TGTGCCAGCAGTTGGCTAGCGGCCGACTACGAGCAGTACTTC. This sequence encodes CASSWLAADYEQYF.